The 15 T cell receptor beta chains below were found in one sample sequenced in a study of T cells after yellow fever vaccination. TCRdb re-analysed the 5' RACE reads in MiXCR, keeping a single row per CDR3 protein. This sample carries a few hundred thousand distinct CDR3 sequences, less than 20% of them seen once, and the ten largest clones take around an eighth. This sample comprised PBMCs, obtained 15 days after the yellow fever booster vaccination. These receptors were collected from a man between 25 and 39 years old who received the YFV17D yellow fever vaccine.

As DNA, the CDR3 is TGTGCCAGCAGCTTTCAGTTTAATGAAAAACTGTTTTTT. Translated: CASSFQFNEKLFF. The chain combines TRBV7-8 with TRBJ1-4, with no clear D. Trimming left V 3 bases short and J 4 bases short, with 6 bases between. The CDR3 is 13 residues long. Germline assignment: CDR1 SGHVS and CDR2 FQNEAQ. The full variable domain, with the rest looked up from reference TRBV7-8 and TRBJ1-4, is GAGVSQSPRYKVAKRGQDVALRCDPISGHVSLFWYQQALGQGPEFLTYFQNEAQLDKSGLPSDRFFAERPEGSVSTLKIQRTQQEDSAVYLCASSFQFNEKLFFGSGTQLSVL.

This chain connects TRBV12-3 or TRBV12-4 to TRBJ1-2; a possible D gene is TRBD1 (5 bases). This CDR3 has 13 residues. V lost 3 bases to trimming and J lost 5 bases, with 10 bases between them. CDR3 nucleotides: TGTGCCAGCAGTTTTGCGGGACCTTATGGCTACACCTTC. Residues: CASSFAGPYGYTF.

This chain joins TRBV20-1 and TRBJ2-3, with a tentative D call TRBD2 (6 bases). Germline V CDR1 and CDR2: DFQATT, SNEGSKA (reference sequence). Trimming removed 0 bases from V and 2 bases from J, with 15 bases in between. The length of the CDR3 is 16 residues. CDR3 amino acids: CSARDAGGDFTDTQYF. In DNA, the CDR3 is TGCAGTGCTAGAGATGCCGGAGGGGACTTCACAGATACGCAGTATTTT.

This clonotype was counted a few times. The chain carries TRBV4-3 and TRBJ2-7, with 7 bases matching TRBD1. This CDR3 has 15 amino acids. J was trimmed by 0 bases and V by 1 base; bases with no gene match: 3. Germline V gene data show CDR1 as LGHNA and CDR2 as YSLEER. The chain's CDR3 is CASSQVWDSSYEQYF. The CDR3 DNA follows: TGCGCCAGCAGCCAAGTTTGGGACAGCTCCTACGAGCAGTACTTC.

This chain connects TRBV5-1 to TRBJ2-7, with 10 bases lining up with TRBD2. With V trimmed by 3 bases and J by 5 bases, 8 bases remained unmatched. Germline V CDR1 and CDR2: SGHRS, YFSETQ. CDR3 length: 15 amino acids. Here the CDR3 reads CASSSSGTSVNEQYF. CDR3 nucleotide sequence: TGCGCCAGCAGCTCCTCCGGGACTAGCGTAAACGAGCAGTACTTC.

V and J are TRBV20-1 and TRBJ2-1; 10 bases match TRBD2. This CDR3 region has 15 residues. With 6 bases clipped from V and 7 bases from J, the junction kept 12 bases outside the gene matches. Germline V CDR1 and CDR2: DFQATT, SNEGSKA (reference sequence). In DNA, the CDR3 is TGCAGTGCCGGGGAGCTAGCGGGAGTGGTTAATGAGCAGTTCTTC. It codes for CSAGELAGVVNEQFF.

The chain links TRBV10-1 to TRBJ2-5, with D uncertain. CDR1 and CDR2 (germline): WNHNN, SYGVQD (reference sequence). V lost 2 bases to trimming and J lost 7 bases, with 20 bases between them. The CDR3 has 16 amino acids. CDR3 sequence: CASSEDIRGGRVTQYF. CDR3 nucleotide sequence: TGCGCCAGCAGTGAGGATATTCGCGGCGGCCGAGTGACCCAGTACTTC.

At least ten counts were recorded for this clonotype. The chain combines TRBV29-1 with TRBJ2-5, with D perhaps matching TRBD2 (6 bases). The CDR3 consists of 10 residues. Germline values: CDR1 SQVTM, CDR2 ANQGSEA. V gave up 7 bases and J gave up 5 bases, with 8 bases separating them. The CDR3 region has the DNA TGCAGCGCCCTAGCGGAGACCCAGTACTTC. This encodes CSALAETQYF.

This clonotype was recorded a few times. The V and J genes are TRBV5-1 and TRBJ2-3; tentative D call: TRBD2 (5 bases). The CDR3 sequence is 13 residues long. Germline CDR1 is SGHRS and CDR2 is YFSETQ. Deletions cut 4 bases from V and 5 bases from J, with 11 bases between. CDR3: CASSTLLGDTQYF. The CDR3 DNA reads as TGCGCCAGCAGCACCTTACTAGGAGATACGCAGTATTTT.

The V gene is TRBV12-3 or TRBV12-4, the J gene TRBJ2-1; D is unclear. Trimming left V 4 bases short and J 12 bases short, with 7 bases between. The CDR3 has 10 amino acids. DNA for the CDR3: TGTGCCAGCAGTTACAGCGCGCAGTTCTTC. It yields the protein CASSYSAQFF.

V is TRBV5-6 and J is TRBJ1-5; D is ambiguous. V lost 2 bases and J lost 3, with 9 bases in between. CDR1 SGHDT and CDR2 YYEEEE come from the germline V gene. CDR3 length: 14 residues. Here the CDR3 reads CASSFGVDNQPQHF. The CDR3 DNA is TGTGCCAGCAGCTTTGGGGTAGACAATCAGCCCCAGCATTTT. Complete variable domain (other parts from reference TRBV5-6 and TRBJ1-5): DAGVTQSPTHLIKTRGQQVTLRCSPKSGHDTVSWYQQALGQGPQFIFQYYEEEERQRGNFPDRFSGHQFPNYSSELNVNALLLGDSALYLCASSFGVDNQPQHFGDGTRLSIL.

This clonotype was counted only a few times. This chain connects TRBV5-1 to TRBJ2-1; 7 bases are a match to TRBD1. The germline CDR1 and CDR2 sequences are SGHRS and YFSETQ. Trimming took 4 bases from V and 4 from J; bases not matched to a gene: 5. The CDR3 has 14 residues. The CDR3 region is CASSEGQKYNEQFF. CDR3 sequence (DNA): TGCGCCAGCAGCGAGGGACAGAAGTACAATGAGCAGTTCTTC. The complete variable domain, with remaining parts taken from reference TRBV5-1 and TRBJ2-1, reads KAGVTQTPRYLIKTRGQQVTLSCSPISGHRSVSWYQQTPGQGLQFLFEYFSETQRNKGNFPGRFSGRQFSNSRSEMNVSTLELGDSALYLCASSEGQKYNEQFFGPGTRLTVL.

The V call is TRBV12-5, the J call TRBJ2-5; D unresolved. The CDR3 is 14 amino acids. Germline V lookup: CDR1 LGHNT, CDR2 FRNRAP. Trimming cost V 1 base and J 6 bases, with 12 bases left between them. CDR3 amino acids: CASGLDHPVQTQYF. The CDR3, as DNA: TGTGCTAGTGGTTTGGACCATCCTGTCCAGACCCAGTACTTC.

This chain uses TRBV12-3 or TRBV12-4 with TRBJ2-7; a possible D gene is TRBD2 (6 bases). The CDR3 has 14 amino acids. Trimming left V 7 bases short and J 4 bases short, with 17 bases between. In DNA, the CDR3 is TGTGCCAGCAAAAAACCCGGGAGTCAGTACGAGCAGTACTTC. This sequence encodes CASKKPGSQYEQYF.

The V call is TRBV28, the J call TRBJ2-3; D possibly corresponds to TRBD2 (7 bases). V lost 11 bases to trimming and J lost 0 bases, with 21 bases between them. The CDR3 totals 16 residues. From germline, CDR1 is MDHEN and CDR2 SYDVKM. CDR3 sequence reads: CAVTGGGISSTDTQYF. Here the CDR3 DNA reads TGTGCCGTCACGGGGGGCGGGATTTCTAGCACAGATACGCAGTATTTT.